Detailed here is one T cell receptor beta chain. The antigen is not known. Per germline, CDR1 LNHNV and CDR2 YYDKDF (reference sequence). Trimming shortened V by 3 bases and J by 0 bases, and 9 bases separated the two germline ends. The CDR3 consists of 15 residues. Here immunoSEQ multiplex PCR was the method, and the copy in TCRdb shows in-frame clones only, minus some. The table shows over 150,000 clones, with 90% to 95% occurring only once. The entry originates in a study of T cell responses to AZD1222 COVID-19 vaccine. Findings of the study overall: Close to half of spike-specific TCRs reportedly recognize unmutated variant regions.

The sequence came from an adult in good health. This specimen consisted of peripheral blood, obtained on day 0 of MenACWY control vaccination. V and J are TRBV15 and TRBJ1-5; D unclear. CDR3 DNA: TGTGCCACCAGCAGCTTCGGTTATAGCAATCAGCCCCAGCATTTT. Residues: CATSSFGYSNQPQHF.